This TCR beta chain was found in a study of shared clonotypes between healthy human individuals. Concerning this clone itself: Its antigen remains unidentified.

After removal of 1 base from V and 8 bases from J, the junction contained 10 bases not matched to a gene. In germline, CDR1 is LGHNA, CDR2 YNFKEQ. The CDR3 extends over 15 amino acids. CD8 cells regarded as naive lacked CD45RO, were positively chosen for CCR7, and omitted terminally differentiated effector memory CD45RA+ cells. Some clones are missing from TCRdb's copy, which holds only in-frame ones; the method was immunoSEQ multiplex PCR. This sample yields about 800,000 clones, of which approximately 96% are seen a single time; under 0.3% belongs to the top ten. Regarding the study as a whole: When naive CD4 clonotypes were compared across a handful of donors, about 4.8% were shared.

This chain connects TRBV4-2 to TRBJ1-2, with TRBD1 matching 7 bases. The sequence was collected from a man aged 25-45 years in good health. Sequenced: naive CD8+ T cells sorted from blood. CDR3 coding DNA: TGTGCCAGCAGCCAAGCATTCGGGACAGAGAGAGGCTACACCTTC. It is translated as CASSQAFGTERGYTF.